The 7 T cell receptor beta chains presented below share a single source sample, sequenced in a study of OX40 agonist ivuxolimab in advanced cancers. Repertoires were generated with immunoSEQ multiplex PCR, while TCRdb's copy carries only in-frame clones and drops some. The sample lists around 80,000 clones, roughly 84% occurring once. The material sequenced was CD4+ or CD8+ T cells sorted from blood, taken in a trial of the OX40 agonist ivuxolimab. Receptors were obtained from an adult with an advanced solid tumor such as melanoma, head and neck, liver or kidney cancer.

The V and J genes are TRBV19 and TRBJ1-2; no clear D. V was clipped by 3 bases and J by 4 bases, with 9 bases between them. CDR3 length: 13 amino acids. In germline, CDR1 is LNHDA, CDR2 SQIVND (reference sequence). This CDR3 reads CASSIGQTYGYTF. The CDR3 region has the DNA TGTGCCAGTAGTATCGGGCAGACCTATGGCTACACCTTC.

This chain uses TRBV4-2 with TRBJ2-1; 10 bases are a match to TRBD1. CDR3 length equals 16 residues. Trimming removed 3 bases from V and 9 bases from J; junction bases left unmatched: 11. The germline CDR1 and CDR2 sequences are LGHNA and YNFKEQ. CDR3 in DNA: TGTGCCAGCAGCCAGCAGTCCGGGACAGGGGTGCGTGAGCAGTTCTTC. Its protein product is CASSQQSGTGVREQFF.

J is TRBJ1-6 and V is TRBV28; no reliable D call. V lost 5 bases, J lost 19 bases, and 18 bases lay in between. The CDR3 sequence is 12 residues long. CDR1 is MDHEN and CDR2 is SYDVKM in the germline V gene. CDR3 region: CASSGPVAGYHF. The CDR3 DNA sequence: TGTGCCAGCAGTGGCCCCGTAGCGGGATATCACTTT.

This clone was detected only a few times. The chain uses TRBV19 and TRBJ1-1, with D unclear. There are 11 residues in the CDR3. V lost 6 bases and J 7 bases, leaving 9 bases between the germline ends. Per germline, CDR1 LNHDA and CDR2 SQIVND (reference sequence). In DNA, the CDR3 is TGTGCCAGTAGAGGGTTGGGTGAAGCTTTCTTT. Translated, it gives CASRGLGEAFF.

CDR3 loop: CASSQVSGGPSGNEQFF. CDR3 sequence (DNA): TGTGCCAGCAGCCAAGTGTCCGGGGGCCCTTCGGGGAATGAGCAGTTCTTC. This chain uses TRBV4-2 with TRBJ2-1; D is possibly TRBD1 or TRBD2 (6 bases each). CDR3 length: 17 amino acids. CDR1 LGHNA and CDR2 YNFKEQ come from the germline V gene. V was pared by 1 base and J by 7 bases, with 20 bases between.

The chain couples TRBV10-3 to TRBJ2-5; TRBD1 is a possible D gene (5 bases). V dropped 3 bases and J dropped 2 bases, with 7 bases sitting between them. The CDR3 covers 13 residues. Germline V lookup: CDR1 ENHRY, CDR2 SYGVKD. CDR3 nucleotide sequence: TGTGCCATCAGTGAAGGGGTACAAGAGACCCAGTACTTC. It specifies CAISEGVQETQYF.

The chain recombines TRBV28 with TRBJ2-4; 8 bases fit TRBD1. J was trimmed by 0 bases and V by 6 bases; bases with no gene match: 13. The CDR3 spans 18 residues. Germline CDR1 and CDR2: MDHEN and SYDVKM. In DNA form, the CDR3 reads TGTGCCAGCAGCCACCTCAGGACAGGGCGACTAGCCAAAAACATTCAGTACTTC. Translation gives CASSHLRTGRLAKNIQYF.